A selection of T cell receptor beta chains follows, all from one sample in a study of CD8 T cells in ankylosing spondylitis. TCRdb itself ran the 5' RACE reads through MiXCR, one entry per CDR3 protein. The repertoire holds about 110,000 distinct CDR3 sequences, with 24% as singletons. Sequences were obtained from synovial fluid, either unsorted or a sorted T cell fraction (not recorded which). The source of these receptors is a male donor with ankylosing spondylitis. CDR3s include the opening cysteine and the closing phenylalanine or tryptophan. The order of the fields is CDR3 length, V gene, J gene, CDR3 protein.

CDR3 length: 15
V gene: TRBV20-1
J gene: TRBJ2-1
CDR3 protein: CSARSDTGGIDEQFF

CDR3 length: 11
V gene: TRBV29-1
J gene: TRBJ1-1
CDR3 protein: CSGDRGTEAFF

CDR3 length: 16
V gene: TRBV10-3
J gene: TRBJ1-3
CDR3 protein: CAISDPGIYSGNTIYF

CDR3 length: 14
V gene: TRBV7-2
J gene: TRBJ1-5
CDR3 protein: CASSETSSNQPQHF

CDR3 length: 16
V gene: TRBV5-1
J gene: TRBJ2-3
CDR3 protein: CASSWGLAGETDTQYF

CDR3 length: 22
V gene: TRBV7-1
J gene: TRBJ2-6
CDR3 protein: CASSSRAPDSRRQASGANVLTF

CDR3 length: 16
V gene: TRBV7-2
J gene: TRBJ2-1
CDR3 protein: CASSLEASRRGNEQFF

CDR3 length: 13
V gene: TRBV2
J gene: TRBJ2-1
CDR3 protein: CASSESGYNEQFF

CDR3 length: 12
V gene: TRBV10-3
J gene: TRBJ1-2
CDR3 protein: CAISTGGIRYTF

CDR3 length: 15
V gene: TRBV20-1
J gene: TRBJ2-1
CDR3 protein: CSARPTSGPYNEQFF